The 31 T cell receptor beta chains presented below share a single source sample, sequenced in a study of cytomegalovirus exposure and HLA in healthy donors. The study ran its PCR with 60 Vbeta and 13 Jbeta primers. Profiling relied on immunoSEQ multiplex PCR, and the TCRdb table lists in-frame clones only, not all of them. This table holds roughly 200,000 clones, around four fifths found once. Sequences were obtained from PBMCs. The receptor set was obtained from a boy aged 2 to 9 in good health and CMV-seronegative.

V and J are TRBV27 and TRBJ2-7; 9 positions agree with TRBD2. The CDR3 runs to 14 residues. V gave up 6 bases and J gave up 4 bases; unmatched junction bases: 7. Germline V lookup: CDR1 MNHEY, CDR2 SMNVEV (reference sequence). The CDR3: CASSFTSGPYEQYF. The CDR3 DNA is TGTGCCAGCAGCTTTACTAGCGGGCCATACGAGCAGTACTTC.

V and J are TRBV19 and TRBJ2-7, with 10 bases that match TRBD1. Germline V CDR1 and CDR2: LNHDA, SQIVND (reference sequence). The CDR3 has 15 residues. V was clipped by 6 bases and J by 3 bases; unmatched bases: 8. The CDR3 DNA reads TGTGCCAGTAGCCTAGGGGACAGGGGAATCTACGAGCAGTACTTC. Translation: CASSLGDRGIYEQYF.

The V call is TRBV19, the J call TRBJ2-7; D might be TRBD1 (6 bases). CDR3 length: 17 amino acids. V lost 4 bases, J lost 0 bases, and 19 bases lay in between. Germline assignment: CDR1 LNHDA and CDR2 SQIVND (reference sequence). CDR3: CASSTGSPGQSSYEQYF. CDR3 nucleotide sequence: TGTGCCAGTAGTACGGGCTCCCCCGGACAGAGCTCCTACGAGCAGTACTTC. Full variable domain (missing parts from reference TRBV19 and TRBJ2-7): DGGITQSPKYLFRKEGQNVTLSCEQNLNHDAMYWYRQDPGQGLRLIYYSQIVNDFQKGDIAEGYSVSREKKESFPLTVTSAQKNPTAFYLCASSTGSPGQSSYEQYFGPGTRLTVT.

Only a few counts were recorded for this clone. The chain has TRBV30 and TRBJ2-6; TRBD1 matches at 11 bases. The germline gives CDR1 GTSNPN, CDR2 SVGIG (reference sequence). The CDR3 totals 15 residues. Trimming cost V 8 bases and J 0 bases; bases outside gene matches: 3. CDR3 region: CAGQGALSGANVLTF. CDR3 nucleotides: TGTGCCGGACAGGGGGCTCTCTCTGGGGCCAACGTCCTGACTTTC.

This clone appeared a single time. V gene TRBV11-2 combines with J gene TRBJ2-7; 7 nucleotides match TRBD1. With 5 bases clipped from V and 12 bases from J, the junction kept 10 bases outside the gene matches. CDR1 and CDR2 from the germline V gene are SGHAT and FQNNGV. This CDR3 has 12 residues. The CDR3 is CASSPSTGMAYF. The CDR3 coding sequence is TGTGCCAGCAGCCCATCGACAGGGATGGCGTACTTC.

V is TRBV19 and J is TRBJ1-1; D is undetermined. The CDR3 sequence is 12 residues long. CDR1 is LNHDA, CDR2 SQIVND, per germline (reference sequence). V shed 5 bases and J shed 2 bases, with 6 bases lying between them. Here the CDR3 DNA reads TGTGCCAGTAGTCACGGTAACACTGAAGCTTTCTTT. Protein product: CASSHGNTEAFF.

The chain is built from TRBV5-4 and TRBJ2-7; D might be TRBD1 (5 bases). This CDR3 region has 13 residues. The V gene's germline CDR1 is SGHNT and CDR2 YYREEE (reference sequence). With 0 bases removed from V and 6 bases from J, the gap between germline ends came to 10 bases. CDR3 in amino acids: CASSLGRGSEQYF. For the CDR3, the DNA is TGTGCCAGCAGCTTGGGAAGGGGTAGCGAGCAGTACTTC.

J is TRBJ2-1 and V is TRBV4-1; unclear D gene. The CDR3 consists of 14 residues. Looked up from germline, CDR1 is MGHRA and CDR2 is YSYEKL. V was pared by 6 bases and J by 6 bases, with 15 bases between. The CDR3 region is CASSQQRLFNEQFF. The DNA for the CDR3 is TGCGCCAGCAGTCAGCAGCGACTCTTCAATGAGCAGTTCTTC.

In this sample, this clone turned up a few times. This chain uses TRBV15 with TRBJ2-6, with unresolved D. This CDR3 has 18 amino acids. Germline lookup yields CDR1 LNHNV and CDR2 YYDKDF (reference sequence). V lost 1 base, J lost 0 bases, and 13 bases lay in between. The CDR3 here is CATSRGSGPYSGANVLTF. The CDR3 DNA reads as TGTGCCACCAGCAGAGGGTCAGGTCCCTACTCTGGGGCCAACGTCCTGACTTTC.

The chain joins TRBV30 to TRBJ2-2, with 10 positions matching TRBD1. V lost 8 bases to trimming and J lost 3 bases; unmatched junction nucleotides: 24. Germline assignment: CDR1 GTSNPN and CDR2 SVGIG (reference sequence). The CDR3 covers 20 residues. The CDR3 sequence: CAARDRGRKPPKFHTGELFF. The CDR3 coding sequence is TGTGCCGCCCGGGACAGGGGAAGGAAACCCCCAAAATTTCACACCGGGGAGCTGTTTTTT.

The chain is built from TRBV2 and TRBJ1-2, with 8 bases aligning to TRBD1. CDR1 is SNHLY and CDR2 is FYNNEI in the germline V gene. J gave up 1 base and V 8 bases, and 15 bases lay outside the gene matches. This CDR3 comprises 17 residues. The CDR3 sequence is CASRLLPGQARNYGYTF. In DNA form, the CDR3 reads TGTGCCAGCCGACTCCTCCCGGGACAGGCCCGTAACTATGGCTACACCTTC.

V is TRBV6-5 and J is TRBJ1-2, with a tentative D call TRBD1 (5 bases). CDR3 length: 13 amino acids. From germline, CDR1 is MNHEY and CDR2 SVGAGI. Trimming cost V 6 bases and J 8 bases, with 16 bases left between them. Here the CDR3 reads CASSYEQDSGYTF. CDR3 nucleotide sequence: TGTGCCAGCAGCTACGAACAGGATTCCGGCTACACCTTC.

The chain combines TRBV5-4 with TRBJ2-6; D is uncertain. The V gene's germline CDR1 is SGHNT and CDR2 YYREEE (reference sequence). The CDR3 extends over 16 amino acids. With 0 bases removed from V and 0 bases from J, the gap between germline ends came to 7 bases. DNA for the CDR3: TGTGCCAGCAGCTTGGAACAAAACTCTGGGGCCAACGTCCTGACTTTC. This encodes CASSLEQNSGANVLTF.

CDR3 sequence: CSVEDRAGDHGYTF. The CDR3 DNA reads TGCAGCGTTGAAGATAGGGCAGGGGACCATGGCTACACCTTC. J is TRBJ1-2 and V is TRBV29-1; possible D gene TRBD1, 6 bases. CDR3 size: 14 residues. Germline CDR1 reads SQVTM; CDR2 reads ANQGSEA. Trimming left V 0 bases short and J 6 bases short, with 14 bases between.

The rearrangement uses TRBV30 and TRBJ2-5, with D possibly matching TRBD1 (6 bases). Germline CDR1 GTSNPN, CDR2 SVGIG (reference sequence). V dropped 3 bases and J dropped 5 bases, with 16 bases sitting between them. This CDR3 region has 14 residues. CDR3 sequence reads: CAWSLLGGRETQYF. CDR3 nucleotide sequence: TGTGCCTGGAGCCTGTTAGGGGGACGGGAGACCCAGTACTTC.

The rearrangement joins TRBV4-1 to TRBJ2-5, with D uncertain. Between the trimmed V and J ends, which lost 0 bases and 0 bases, there was a span of 5 bases. CDR1 is MGHRA, CDR2 YSYEKL, per germline. The CDR3 runs to 14 residues. CDR3 amino acids: CASSQESDQETQYF. The CDR3 bases are TGCGCCAGCAGCCAAGAATCCGACCAAGAGACCCAGTACTTC.

The rearrangement uses TRBV6-5 and TRBJ2-3, with D unresolved. V lost 6 bases and J lost 3, with 7 bases in between. The CDR3 has 12 amino acids. Germline CDR1 reads MNHEY; CDR2 reads SVGAGI. The CDR3 here is CASRGPTDTQYF. CDR3 nucleotide sequence: TGTGCCAGCAGGGGCCCGACAGATACGCAGTATTTT.

The V call is TRBV30, the J call TRBJ2-5; D possibly corresponds to TRBD1 (6 bases). This CDR3 comprises 12 residues. The germline gives CDR1 GTSNPN, CDR2 SVGIG (reference sequence). The ends were cut back, 2 bases at V and 9 bases at J, with 13 bases in the middle. CDR3 region: CAWSPAEGAQYF. The CDR3 DNA sequence: TGTGCCTGGAGTCCCGCTGAGGGGGCCCAGTACTTC.

The V and J genes are TRBV11-1 and TRBJ2-3; 7 positions agree with TRBD2. V gave up 4 bases and J gave up 2 bases; unmatched junction bases: 12. Germline V gene sequence: CDR1 SGHAT, CDR2 FQDESV (reference sequence). The CDR3 is 17 amino acids. The CDR3 DNA sequence: TGTGCCAGCAGCTCCCGGACTAGAAGTGGCTCCACAGATACGCAGTATTTT. This gives the protein CASSSRTRSGSTDTQYF. The full variable domain, completed using reference TRBV11-1 and TRBJ2-3, is EAEVAQSPRYKITEKSQAVAFWCDPISGHATLYWYRQILGQGPELLVQFQDESVVDDSQLPKDRFSAERLKGVDSTLKIQPAELGDSAMYLCASSSRTRSGSTDTQYFGPGTRLTVL.

The chain links TRBV6-6 to TRBJ1-4, with 8 nucleotides matching TRBD1. CDR1 is MNHNY, CDR2 SVGAGI, per germline (reference sequence). The CDR3 sequence is 14 residues long. Losses at the gene ends were 7 bases for V and 4 bases for J; bases not matched to a gene: 5. This CDR3 reads CASTQGARNEKLFF. The CDR3 DNA reads as TGTGCCAGCACGCAGGGGGCCCGTAATGAAAAACTGTTTTTT.

This chain uses TRBV14 with TRBJ1-3; D may be TRBD1 (6 bases). V gave up 1 base and J gave up 4 bases, with 14 bases separating them. The germline V gene encodes CDR1 SGHDN and CDR2 FVKESK. This CDR3 is built from 16 residues. As DNA, the CDR3 is TGTGCCAGCAGCCAAGGGCTGAGGGGGAGAGGAAACACCATATATTTT. Translated: CASSQGLRGRGNTIYF.

The gene calls are TRBV7-3 and TRBJ2-1; D is perhaps TRBD2 (7 bases). Germline V CDR1 and CDR2: SGHTA, FQGTGA. Trimming removed 0 bases at V and 3 bases at J, with 12 bases between. The CDR3 extends over 16 amino acids. The CDR3 here is CASSLTAGAYYNEQFF. The CDR3 nucleotides are TGTGCCAGCAGCTTAACGGCGGGGGCCTACTACAATGAGCAGTTCTTC.

V and J are TRBV6-6 and TRBJ1-1; 7 bases are a match to TRBD1. The CDR3 has 15 residues. Germline lookup yields CDR1 MNHNY and CDR2 SVGAGI (reference sequence). The V and J ends lost 4 bases and 5 bases, in that order; junction bases with no gene match: 10. The CDR3 region has the DNA TGTGCCAGCAGTTCGAACAGGGGAGCGAGGACTGAAGCTTTCTTT. Its protein product is CASSSNRGARTEAFF.

The V call is TRBV5-1, the J call TRBJ1-2; TRBD1 is a possible D gene (5 bases). The V gene lost 0 bases and the J gene lost 4 bases, with 10 bases spanning the gap. This CDR3 spans 14 amino acids. CDR1 SGHRS and CDR2 YFSETQ come from the germline V gene. The CDR3: CASSLAGGVYGYTF. The CDR3 DNA reads TGCGCCAGCAGCTTGGCCGGGGGGGTCTATGGCTACACCTTC.

The rearrangement joins TRBV5-1 to TRBJ2-1; possibly TRBD2 for D (6 bases). This CDR3 comprises 13 residues. Trimming removed 4 bases at V and 10 bases at J, with 15 bases between. From germline, CDR1 is SGHRS and CDR2 YFSETQ. CDR3 amino acids: CASSQGLPWEQFF. The CDR3 DNA sequence: TGCGCCAGCAGCCAGGGACTTCCGTGGGAGCAGTTCTTC. Variable domain in full (rest from reference TRBV5-1 and TRBJ2-1): KAGVTQTPRYLIKTRGQQVTLSCSPISGHRSVSWYQQTPGQGLQFLFEYFSETQRNKGNFPGRFSGRQFSNSRSEMNVSTLELGDSALYLCASSQGLPWEQFFGPGTRLTVL.

The chain joins TRBV29-1 to TRBJ2-1; D might be TRBD2 (5 bases). Trimming stripped 4 bases from V and 6 bases from J, with 25 bases between. Germline V gene data show CDR1 as SQVTM and CDR2 as ANQGSEA. The CDR3 runs 17 residues. CDR3 DNA sequence: TGCAGCGTTGGCCACCCGAGGAGCGGTTCTGGCCGCAATGAGCAGTTCTTC. Translating it yields CSVGHPRSGSGRNEQFF.

The chain joins TRBV5-1 to TRBJ1-2; a possible D gene is TRBD1 (5 bases). Trimming left V 0 bases short and J 7 bases short, with 10 bases between. From germline, CDR1 is SGHRS and CDR2 YFSETQ. The CDR3 covers 13 residues. The CDR3 loop reads CASSLEGARGYTF. The CDR3 DNA reads as TGCGCCAGCAGCTTGGAAGGGGCTCGTGGCTACACCTTC.

The rearrangement uses TRBV4-2 and TRBJ2-3, with 9 bases that match TRBD2. CDR1 and CDR2 (germline): LGHNA, YNFKEQ. With 0 bases clipped from V and 7 bases from J, the junction kept 8 bases outside the gene matches. This CDR3 has 16 residues. CDR3 protein: CASSQEGGGAINTQYF. DNA for the CDR3: TGTGCCAGCAGCCAAGAGGGCGGGGGGGCCATAAATACGCAGTATTTT.

The rearrangement uses TRBV2 and TRBJ2-1; 8 bases agree with TRBD2. Germline V gene sequence: CDR1 SNHLY, CDR2 FYNNEI. The length of the CDR3 is 15 residues. V shed 1 base, J shed 10 bases, and the junction held 9 bases outside the gene matches. CDR3 region: CASSEGAGRAGEQFF. DNA of the CDR3: TGTGCCAGCAGTGAAGGTGCCGGGAGGGCCGGGGAGCAGTTCTTC. Combining the CDR3 with reference TRBV2 and TRBJ2-1 gives the whole variable domain EPEVTQTPSHQVTQMGQEVILRCVPISNHLYFYWYRQILGQKVEFLVSFYNNEISEKSEIFDDQFSVERPDGSNFTLKIRSTKLEDSAMYFCASSEGAGRAGEQFFGPGTRLTVL.

The chain is built from TRBV4-1 and TRBJ2-1; D remains ambiguous. Trimming stripped 4 bases from V and 4 bases from J, with 11 bases between. Germline CDR1 reads MGHRA; CDR2 reads YSYEKL. This CDR3 has 14 residues. The CDR3 spells CASSPPASYNEQFF. CDR3 DNA: TGCGCCAGCAGCCCACCAGCGAGTTACAATGAGCAGTTCTTC.

The chain couples TRBV29-1 to TRBJ2-1; TRBD2 matches 9 bases. Per the germline V gene, CDR1 is SQVTM and CDR2 is ANQGSEA. CDR3 length equals 14 residues. J was trimmed by 4 bases and V by 3 bases; bases with no gene match: 4. DNA for the CDR3: TGCAGCGTTGATCTAGCGGGAACGTACAATGAGCAGTTCTTC. This sequence encodes CSVDLAGTYNEQFF.